The 20 T cell receptor beta chains in this list originate from one sample, sequenced in a study of OX40 agonist ivuxolimab in advanced cancers. Produced via immunoSEQ multiplex PCR; TCRdb's table is partial and in-frame only. The sample includes approximately 50,000 clones, around 88% of them seen just once. The sequencing used CD4+ or CD8+ T cells sorted from blood, collected in a trial of the OX40 agonist ivuxolimab. The receptors come from an adult with an advanced solid tumor such as melanoma, head and neck, liver or kidney cancer.

V is TRBV30 and J is TRBJ2-7; weak D call: TRBD2 (6 bases). V lost 6 bases and J lost 7, with 16 bases in between. The CDR3 sequence is 12 residues long. From germline, CDR1 is GTSNPN and CDR2 SVGIG (reference sequence). This chain's CDR3 is CACSPGAVEQYF. Here the CDR3 DNA reads TGTGCCTGTTCTCCGGGAGCTGTAGAGCAGTACTTC.

V and J are TRBV5-1 and TRBJ1-2, with 11 bases identical to TRBD1. The CDR3 is 15 residues long. Unmatched junction bases numbered 6, after V lost 4 bases and J lost 4 bases. Per the germline V gene, CDR1 is SGHRS and CDR2 is YFSETQ. The CDR3 bases are TGCGCCAGCAGCAGGACAGGGGGCGCGGGCTATGGCTACACCTTC. Its protein product is CASSRTGGAGYGYTF.

V is TRBV9 and J is TRBJ2-5; 7 bases match TRBD2. Trimming removed 2 bases from V and 2 bases from J; junction bases left unmatched: 12. CDR1 is SGDLS and CDR2 is YYNGEE in the germline V gene. CDR3 length equals 17 residues. The chain's CDR3 is CASSVSVGGTLQETQYF. CDR3 coding DNA: TGTGCCAGCAGCGTTTCCGTGGGGGGGACCCTACAAGAGACCCAGTACTTC.

V gene TRBV5-6 combines with J gene TRBJ2-7; no firm D call. The CDR3 runs to 13 residues. Germline assignment: CDR1 SGHDT and CDR2 YYEEEE. V gave up 7 bases and J gave up 2 bases, with 13 bases separating them. In nucleotides, the CDR3 is TGTGCCAGCTCTTGGCGTGGGGCCTACGAGCAGTACTTC. It translates to CASSWRGAYEQYF.

The J gene is TRBJ2-3, the V gene TRBV5-4; tentative D call: TRBD1 (6 bases). V was cut by 0 bases and J by 0 bases, with 14 bases left in between. The germline gives CDR1 SGHNT, CDR2 YYREEE (reference sequence). The CDR3 loop spans 17 amino acids. As DNA, the CDR3 is TGTGCCAGCAGCTTGGTAGGTCGGCAGGGGAGCACAGATACGCAGTATTTT. It codes for CASSLVGRQGSTDTQYF. Looking up the rest from reference TRBV5-4 and TRBJ2-3 gives the full variable domain: ETGVTQSPTHLIKTRGQQVTLRCSSQSGHNTVSWYQQALGQGPQFIFQYYREEENGRGNFPPRFSGLQFPNYSSELNVNALELDDSALYLCASSLVGRQGSTDTQYFGPGTRLTVL.

The rearrangement uses TRBV2 and TRBJ1-2, with a weak D call TRBD1 (6 bases). Germline V gene sequence: CDR1 SNHLY, CDR2 FYNNEI. V lost 8 bases, J lost 4 bases, and 11 bases lay in between. The CDR3 consists of 12 residues. DNA for the CDR3: TGTGCCAGCTCGGGGGCGGTCTATGGCTACACCTTC. Its protein product is CASSGAVYGYTF.

The CDR3 region has the DNA TGTGCCAGCAGCCGACTTTACAATGAGCAGTTCTTC. Protein sequence: CASSRLYNEQFF. V and J are TRBV13 and TRBJ2-1; D is ambiguous. Trimming removed 5 bases from V and 4 bases from J, with 6 bases in between. CDR1 PRHDT and CDR2 FYEKMQ come from the germline V gene (reference sequence). The CDR3 runs to 12 residues.

The chain joins TRBV28 to TRBJ2-1, with D unclear. V dropped 1 base and J dropped 4 bases, with 11 bases sitting between them. CDR1 and CDR2 (germline): MDHEN, SYDVKM. The CDR3 length is 15 residues. The CDR3 sequence: CASSLSPTLYNEQFF. CDR3 nucleotide sequence: TGTGCCAGCAGTTTATCCCCGACCCTGTACAATGAGCAGTTCTTC.

The chain employs TRBV7-2 and TRBJ2-4; 7 bases fit TRBD2. Germline V gives CDR1 SGHTA, CDR2 FQGNSA. CDR3 length: 15 amino acids. The J segment lost 4 bases and the V segment lost 5 bases, leaving 8 bases of the junction unmatched. The CDR3 spells CASSPSGAMKNIQYF. As DNA, the CDR3 is TGTGCCAGCAGCCCCAGCGGGGCAATGAAAAACATTCAGTACTTC.

The V call is TRBV6-1, the J call TRBJ2-1; 7 bases fit TRBD1. The V gene end was trimmed by 6 bases and the J gene end by 9 bases; junction bases not matched to a gene: 11. The CDR3 length is 14 residues. Germline CDR1 reads MNHNS; CDR2 reads SASEGT. The CDR3 nucleotides read TGTGCCAGCAGGATACAGGGGTCTGGGGGTGAGCAGTTCTTC. It translates to CASRIQGSGGEQFF.

The chain employs TRBV7-2 and TRBJ2-1; D remains unclear. The CDR3 covers 14 residues. Germline V CDR1 and CDR2: SGHTA, FQGNSA. V shed 0 bases and J shed 4 bases, with 7 bases lying between them. CDR3 DNA sequence: TGTGCCAGCAGCTTAGCATCCGAATACAATGAGCAGTTCTTC. Its protein is CASSLASEYNEQFF.

V usage is TRBV19 and J usage is TRBJ2-3; TRBD1 agrees at 10 bases. The CDR3 contains 15 residues. CDR1 and CDR2 from the germline V gene are LNHDA and SQIVND (reference sequence). V lost 7 bases to trimming and J lost 5 bases; unmatched junction nucleotides: 9. The CDR3, as DNA: TGTGCCAGTACCATAGGGACAGGGGCGGGAGATACGCAGTATTTT. Translated, it gives CASTIGTGAGDTQYF. Supplemented by reference TRBV19 and TRBJ2-3, the full variable domain reads DGGITQSPKYLFRKEGQNVTLSCEQNLNHDAMYWYRQDPGQGLRLIYYSQIVNDFQKGDIAEGYSVSREKKESFPLTVTSAQKNPTAFYLCASTIGTGAGDTQYFGPGTRLTVL.

This clone came up once. This chain joins TRBV12-1 and TRBJ1-4; TRBD1, as called in the table, went unchecked against the DNA. TRBV12-1 is marked as a pseudogene. This CDR3 contains 14 residues. The CDR3 loop is CASSFGDRVEKLFF. For the CDR3, the DNA is TGTGCCAGCAGCTTTGGGGACAGGGTTGAAAAACTGTTTTTT.

J is TRBJ1-2 and V is TRBV5-4; 9 nucleotides line up with TRBD1. The length of the CDR3 is 15 residues. Germline V gene lookup returns CDR1 SGHNT and CDR2 YYREEE (reference sequence). V was clipped by 2 bases and J by 7 bases; unmatched bases: 9. The CDR3 DNA is TGTGCCAGCAGCTTTCCGGGACAGGGAAGATTTGGCTACACCTTC. It specifies CASSFPGQGRFGYTF. Using reference TRBV5-4 and TRBJ1-2 for the parts outside the CDR3, the full variable domain is ETGVTQSPTHLIKTRGQQVTLRCSSQSGHNTVSWYQQALGQGPQFIFQYYREEENGRGNFPPRFSGLQFPNYSSELNVNALELDDSALYLCASSFPGQGRFGYTFGSGTRLTVV.

V is TRBV28 and J is TRBJ1-6, with D possibly matching TRBD1 (5 bases). V lost 5 bases and J lost 8, with 16 bases in between. The V gene's germline CDR1 is MDHEN and CDR2 SYDVKM. This CDR3 has 15 amino acids. The CDR3 here is CASSGVQGRDSPLHF. DNA of the CDR3: TGTGCCAGCAGTGGCGTCCAGGGCAGGGATTCACCCCTCCACTTT.

This clone has a single count. One end of the junction fails to match germline, which may point to a read error. The chain combines TRBV7-7 with TRBJ1-5; 8 bases agree with TRBD1. The CDR3 has 16 residues. Germline CDR1 SSHAT, CDR2 FNYEAQ (reference sequence). The CDR3 DNA reads TGTGCTAGCAGCTTACCGGGACAGGTTGGGCATCAGCCCCAGCATTTT. Its protein is CASSLPGQVGHQPQHF.

The chain uses TRBV10-3 and TRBJ2-1; 16 nucleotides agree with TRBD2. Germline lookup yields CDR1 ENHRY and CDR2 SYGVKD. The CDR3 contains 19 residues. V dropped 10 bases and J dropped 0; count of bases not matched to a gene: 12. In DNA, the CDR3 is TGTGCCACGACCCCGGGACTAGCGGGAGGGCGGGCCTCCTACAATGAGCAGTTCTTC. Protein: CATTPGLAGGRASYNEQFF.

The chain links TRBV30 to TRBJ2-7; D unclear. Germline assignment: CDR1 GTSNPN and CDR2 SVGIG (reference sequence). Trimming stripped 2 bases from V and 1 base from J, with 6 bases between. There are 12 residues in the CDR3. This CDR3 is CAWSPRSYEQYF. The CDR3 coding sequence is TGTGCCTGGAGTCCCCGGTCCTACGAGCAGTACTTC. Full variable domain (rest looked up from reference TRBV30 and TRBJ2-7): SQTIHQWPATLVQPVGSPLSLECTVEGTSNPNLYWYRQAAGRGLQLLFYSVGIGQISSEVPQNLSASRPQDRQFILSSKKLLLSDSGFYLCAWSPRSYEQYFGPGTRLTVT.

The V call is TRBV20-1, the J call TRBJ2-1; D is undetermined. V lost 0 bases and J 7 bases, leaving 4 bases between the germline ends. Germline V gene data show CDR1 as DFQATT and CDR2 as SNEGSKA (reference sequence). This CDR3 spans 11 amino acids. CDR3 coding DNA: TGCAGTGCTAGAGAGTGGAATGAGCAGTTCTTC. It is translated as CSAREWNEQFF.

This clone is categorized as medium-sized. V and J are TRBV4-1 and TRBJ1-2, with D possibly TRBD1 on 6 matching bases. The CDR3 extends over 17 amino acids. V was shortened by 0 bases and J by 8 bases, with 22 bases between the two germline ends. Germline-derived CDR1 and CDR2 are MGHRA and YSYEKL. This chain's CDR3 is CASSQDWAGANLLGYTF. CDR3 in DNA: TGCGCCAGCAGCCAAGATTGGGCGGGGGCCAACCTGCTAGGCTACACCTTC.